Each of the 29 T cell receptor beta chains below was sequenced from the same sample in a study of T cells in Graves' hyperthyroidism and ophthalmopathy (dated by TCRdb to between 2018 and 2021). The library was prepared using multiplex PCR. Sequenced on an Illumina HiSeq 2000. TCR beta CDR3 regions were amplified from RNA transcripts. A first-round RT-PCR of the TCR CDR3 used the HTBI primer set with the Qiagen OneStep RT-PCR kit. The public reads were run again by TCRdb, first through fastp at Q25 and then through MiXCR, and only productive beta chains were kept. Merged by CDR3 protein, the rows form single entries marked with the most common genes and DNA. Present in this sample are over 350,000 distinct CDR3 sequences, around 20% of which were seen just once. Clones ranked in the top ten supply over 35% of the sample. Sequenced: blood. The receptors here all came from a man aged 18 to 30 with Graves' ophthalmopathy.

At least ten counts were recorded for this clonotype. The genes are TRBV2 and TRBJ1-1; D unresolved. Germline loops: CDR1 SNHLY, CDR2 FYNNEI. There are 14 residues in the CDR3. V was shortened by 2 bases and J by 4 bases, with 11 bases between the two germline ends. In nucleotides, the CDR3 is TGTGCCAGCAGTGAAAGGAGGGTAGGCACTGAAGCTTTCTTT. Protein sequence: CASSERRVGTEAFF.

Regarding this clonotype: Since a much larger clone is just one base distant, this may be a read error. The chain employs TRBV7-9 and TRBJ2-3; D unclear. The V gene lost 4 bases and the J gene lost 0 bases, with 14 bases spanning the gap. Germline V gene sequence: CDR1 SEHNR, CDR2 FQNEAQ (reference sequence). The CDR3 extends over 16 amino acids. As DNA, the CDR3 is TGTGCCAGCAGCTCACCCCTAGTGGGCAGCACAGATACGCAGTATTTT. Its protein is CASSSPLVGSTDTQYF.

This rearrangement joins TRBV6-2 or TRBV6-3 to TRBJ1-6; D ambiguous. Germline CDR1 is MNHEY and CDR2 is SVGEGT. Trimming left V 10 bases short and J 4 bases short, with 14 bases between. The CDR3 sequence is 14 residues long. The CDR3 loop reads CATAGQGYNSPLHF. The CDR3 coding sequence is TGTGCCACCGCCGGGCAAGGTTATAATTCACCCCTCCACTTT.

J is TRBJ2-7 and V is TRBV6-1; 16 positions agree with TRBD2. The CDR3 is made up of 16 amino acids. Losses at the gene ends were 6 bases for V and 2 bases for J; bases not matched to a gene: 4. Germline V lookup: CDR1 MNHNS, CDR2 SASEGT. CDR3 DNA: TGTGCCAGCAGCCCCGGGACTAGCGGGGGGGCCTACGAGCAGTACTTC. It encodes CASSPGTSGGAYEQYF.

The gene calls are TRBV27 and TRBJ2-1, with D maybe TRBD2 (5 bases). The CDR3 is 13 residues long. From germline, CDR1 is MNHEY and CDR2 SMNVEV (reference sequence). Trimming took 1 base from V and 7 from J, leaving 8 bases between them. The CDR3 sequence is CASSLLAWNEQFF. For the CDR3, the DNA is TGTGCCAGCAGTTTATTAGCGTGGAATGAGCAGTTCTTC.

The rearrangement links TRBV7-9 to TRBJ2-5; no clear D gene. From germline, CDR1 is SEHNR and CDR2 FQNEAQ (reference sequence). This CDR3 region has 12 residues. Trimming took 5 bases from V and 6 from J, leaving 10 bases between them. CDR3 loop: CASSPVSKTQYF. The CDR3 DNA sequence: TGTGCCAGCAGCCCCGTGTCGAAGACCCAGTACTTC.

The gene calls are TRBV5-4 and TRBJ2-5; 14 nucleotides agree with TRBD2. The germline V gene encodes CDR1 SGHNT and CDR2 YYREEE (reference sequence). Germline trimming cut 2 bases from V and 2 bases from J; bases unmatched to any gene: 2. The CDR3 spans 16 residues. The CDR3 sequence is CASSFRLAGGQETQYF. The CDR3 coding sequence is TGTGCCAGCAGCTTCCGACTAGCGGGGGGGCAAGAGACCCAGTACTTC.

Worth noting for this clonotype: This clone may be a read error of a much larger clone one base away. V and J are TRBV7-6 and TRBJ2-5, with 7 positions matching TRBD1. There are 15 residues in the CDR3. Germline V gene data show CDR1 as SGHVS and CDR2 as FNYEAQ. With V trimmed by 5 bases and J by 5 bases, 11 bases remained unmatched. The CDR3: CASSISPDRTETQYF. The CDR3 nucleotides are TGTGCCAGCAGCATATCACCGGACAGGACGGAGACCCAGTACTTC.

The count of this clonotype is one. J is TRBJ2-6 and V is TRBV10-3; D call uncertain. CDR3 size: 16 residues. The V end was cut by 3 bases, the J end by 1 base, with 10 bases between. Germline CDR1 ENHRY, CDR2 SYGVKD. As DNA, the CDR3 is TGTGCCATCAGTGAATCCGACGGATCTGGGGCCAACGTCCTGACTTTC. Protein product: CAISESDGSGANVLTF.

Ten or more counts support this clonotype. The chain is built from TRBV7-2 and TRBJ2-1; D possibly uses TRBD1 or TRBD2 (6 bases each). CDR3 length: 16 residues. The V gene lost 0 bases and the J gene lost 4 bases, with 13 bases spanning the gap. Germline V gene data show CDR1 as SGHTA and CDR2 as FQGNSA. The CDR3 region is CASSLASGAQYNEQFF. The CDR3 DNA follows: TGTGCCAGCAGCTTAGCGTCGGGGGCCCAATACAATGAGCAGTTCTTC. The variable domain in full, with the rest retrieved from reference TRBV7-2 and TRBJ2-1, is GAGVSQSPSNKVTEKGKDVELRCDPISGHTALYWYRQSLGQGLEFLIYFQGNSAPDKSGLPSDRFSAERTGGSVSTLTIQRTQQEDSAVYLCASSLASGAQYNEQFFGPGTRLTVL.

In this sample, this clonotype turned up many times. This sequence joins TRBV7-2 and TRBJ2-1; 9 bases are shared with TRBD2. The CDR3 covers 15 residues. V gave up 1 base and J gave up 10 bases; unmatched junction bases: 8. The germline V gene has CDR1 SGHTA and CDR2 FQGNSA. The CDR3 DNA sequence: TGTGCCAGCAGCTTAGGAGTAGCGGGGGCAAAAGAGCAGTTCTTC. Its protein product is CASSLGVAGAKEQFF.

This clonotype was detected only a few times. CDR3 sequence (DNA): TGTGCCAGCGGGATTTTGGGCCATGGCTACACCTTC. It codes for CASGILGHGYTF. The chain is built from TRBV6-1 and TRBJ1-2; D gene uncertain. The CDR3 sequence is 12 residues long. V gave up 8 bases and J gave up 6 bases, with 13 bases separating them. Germline CDR1 and CDR2: MNHNS and SASEGT.

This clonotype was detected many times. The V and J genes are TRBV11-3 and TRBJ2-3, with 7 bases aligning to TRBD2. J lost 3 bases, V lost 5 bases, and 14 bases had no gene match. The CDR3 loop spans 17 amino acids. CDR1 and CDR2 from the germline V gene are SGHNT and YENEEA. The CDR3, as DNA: TGTGCCAGCAGCGCGGGTGGAGGCGGGGGTGCGACAGATACGCAGTATTTT. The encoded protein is CASSAGGGGGATDTQYF.

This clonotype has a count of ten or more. The CDR3 here is CASTHRGGQAAFF. In nucleotides, the CDR3 is TGTGCCAGCACCCACAGGGGTGGCCAGGCGGCTTTCTTT. The chain uses TRBV11-2 and TRBJ1-1; 7 positions agree with TRBD1. This CDR3 has 13 amino acids. The J segment lost 11 bases and the V segment lost 7 bases, leaving 13 bases of the junction unmatched. Germline loops: CDR1 SGHAT, CDR2 FQNNGV.

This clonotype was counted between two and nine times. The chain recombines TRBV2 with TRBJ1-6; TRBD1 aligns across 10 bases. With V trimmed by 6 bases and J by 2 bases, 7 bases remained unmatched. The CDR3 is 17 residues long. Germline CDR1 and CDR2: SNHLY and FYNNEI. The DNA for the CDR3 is TGTGCCAGCAGCTCCGGGACAGGGGCCACCTATAATTCACCCCTCCACTTT. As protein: CASSSGTGATYNSPLHF.

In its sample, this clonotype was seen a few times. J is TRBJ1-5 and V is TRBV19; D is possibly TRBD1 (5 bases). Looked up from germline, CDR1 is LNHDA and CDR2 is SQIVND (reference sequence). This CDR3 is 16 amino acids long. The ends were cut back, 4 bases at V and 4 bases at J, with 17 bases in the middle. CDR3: CASSTVGGGINQPQHF. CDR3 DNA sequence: TGTGCCAGTAGTACAGTCGGGGGTGGAATTAATCAGCCCCAGCATTTT.

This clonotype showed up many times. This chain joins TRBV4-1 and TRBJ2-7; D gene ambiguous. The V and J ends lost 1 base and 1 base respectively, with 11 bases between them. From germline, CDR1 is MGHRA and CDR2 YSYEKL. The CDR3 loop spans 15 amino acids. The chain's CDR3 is CASSQGSQQSYEQYF. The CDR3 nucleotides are TGCGCCAGCAGCCAAGGATCACAGCAATCCTACGAGCAGTACTTC.

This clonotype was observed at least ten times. The CDR3 here is CASSFTGGNQPQHF. CDR3 bases: TGTGCCAGCAGTTTCACGGGGGGCAATCAGCCCCAGCATTTT. This chain links TRBV12-3 or TRBV12-4 with TRBJ1-5; a possible D gene is TRBD1 (5 bases). The V end was cut by 3 bases, the J end by 2 bases, with 8 bases between. The CDR3 has 14 amino acids.

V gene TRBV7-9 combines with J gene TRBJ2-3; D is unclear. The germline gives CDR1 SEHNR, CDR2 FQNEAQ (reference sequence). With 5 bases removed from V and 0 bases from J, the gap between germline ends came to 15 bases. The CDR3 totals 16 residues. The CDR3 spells CASSPAEVTSTDTQYF. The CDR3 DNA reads TGTGCCAGCAGCCCTGCAGAAGTCACTAGCACAGATACGCAGTATTTT.

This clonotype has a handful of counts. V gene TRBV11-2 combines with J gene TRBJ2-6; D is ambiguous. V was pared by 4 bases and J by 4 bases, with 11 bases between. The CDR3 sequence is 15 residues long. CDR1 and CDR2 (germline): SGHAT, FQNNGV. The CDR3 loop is CASSSLRLGANVLTF. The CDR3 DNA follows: TGTGCCAGCAGCTCCCTGCGTCTCGGGGCCAACGTCCTGACTTTC.

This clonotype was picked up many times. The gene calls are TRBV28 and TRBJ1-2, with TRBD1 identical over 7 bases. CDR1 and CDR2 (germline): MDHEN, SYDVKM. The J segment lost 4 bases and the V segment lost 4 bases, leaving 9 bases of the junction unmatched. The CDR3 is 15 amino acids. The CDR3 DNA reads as TGTGCCAGCAGTTCCCGTCGACAGGGCCCCTATGGCTACACCTTC. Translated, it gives CASSSRRQGPYGYTF.

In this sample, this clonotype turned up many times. Here the CDR3 DNA reads TGTGCCAGCAGTAAAAGGACAGCAGTCCAAGAGACCCAGTACTTC. Translated, it gives CASSKRTAVQETQYF. The genes are TRBV12-3 or TRBV12-4 and TRBJ2-5; D might be TRBD1 (6 bases). Between the trimmed V and J ends, which lost 5 bases and 1 base, there was a span of 14 bases. This CDR3 is built from 15 residues.

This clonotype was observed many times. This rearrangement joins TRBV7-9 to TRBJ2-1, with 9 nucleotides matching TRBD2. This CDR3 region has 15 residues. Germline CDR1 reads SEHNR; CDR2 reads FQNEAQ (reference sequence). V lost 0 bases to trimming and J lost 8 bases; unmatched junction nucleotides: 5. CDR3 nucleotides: TGTGCCAGCAGCTTAGCGGGACTAGCCAGGGATGAGCAGTTCTTC. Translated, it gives CASSLAGLARDEQFF.

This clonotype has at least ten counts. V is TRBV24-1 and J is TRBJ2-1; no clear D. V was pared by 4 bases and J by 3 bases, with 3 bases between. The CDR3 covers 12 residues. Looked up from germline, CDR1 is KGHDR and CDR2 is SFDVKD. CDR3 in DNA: TGTGCCACCAGTGACCGCTACAATGAGCAGTTCTTC. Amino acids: CATSDRYNEQFF.

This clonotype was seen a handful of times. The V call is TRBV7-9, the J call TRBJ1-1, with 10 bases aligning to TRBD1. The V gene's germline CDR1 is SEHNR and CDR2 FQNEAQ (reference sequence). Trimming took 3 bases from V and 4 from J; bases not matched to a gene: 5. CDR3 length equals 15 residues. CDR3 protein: CASSLGTGASTEAFF. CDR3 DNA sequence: TGTGCCAGCAGCTTGGGGACAGGGGCCAGCACTGAAGCTTTCTTT.

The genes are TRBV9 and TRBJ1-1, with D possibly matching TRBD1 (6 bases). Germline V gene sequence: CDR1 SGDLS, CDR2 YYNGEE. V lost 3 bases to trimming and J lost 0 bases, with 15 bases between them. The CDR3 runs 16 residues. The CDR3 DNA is TGTGCCAGCAGCGGAGGGGCAGGGGCTTTGAACACTGAAGCTTTCTTT. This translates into CASSGGAGALNTEAFF.

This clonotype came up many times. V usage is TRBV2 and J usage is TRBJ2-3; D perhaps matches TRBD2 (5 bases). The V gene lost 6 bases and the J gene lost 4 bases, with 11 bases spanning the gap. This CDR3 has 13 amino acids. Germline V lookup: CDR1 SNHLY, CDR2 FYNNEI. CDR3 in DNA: TGTGCCAGCAGCGCCGAGGGTTCAGATACGCAGTATTTT. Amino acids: CASSAEGSDTQYF.

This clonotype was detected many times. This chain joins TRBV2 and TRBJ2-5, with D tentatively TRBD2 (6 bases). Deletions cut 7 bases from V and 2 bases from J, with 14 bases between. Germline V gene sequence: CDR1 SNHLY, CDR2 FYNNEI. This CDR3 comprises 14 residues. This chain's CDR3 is CASTGPGVQETQYF. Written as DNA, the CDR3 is TGTGCCAGCACTGGACCGGGGGTACAAGAGACCCAGTACTTC. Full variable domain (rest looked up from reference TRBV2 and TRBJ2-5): EPEVTQTPSHQVTQMGQEVILRCVPISNHLYFYWYRQILGQKVEFLVSFYNNEISEKSEIFDDQFSVERPDGSNFTLKIRSTKLEDSAMYFCASTGPGVQETQYFGPGTRLLVL.

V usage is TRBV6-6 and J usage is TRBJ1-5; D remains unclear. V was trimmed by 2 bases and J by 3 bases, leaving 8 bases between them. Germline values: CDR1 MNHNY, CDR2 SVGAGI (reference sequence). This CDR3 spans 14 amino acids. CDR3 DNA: TGTGCCAGCAGTTACGACACCTACAATCAGCCCCAGCATTTT. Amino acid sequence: CASSYDTYNQPQHF.